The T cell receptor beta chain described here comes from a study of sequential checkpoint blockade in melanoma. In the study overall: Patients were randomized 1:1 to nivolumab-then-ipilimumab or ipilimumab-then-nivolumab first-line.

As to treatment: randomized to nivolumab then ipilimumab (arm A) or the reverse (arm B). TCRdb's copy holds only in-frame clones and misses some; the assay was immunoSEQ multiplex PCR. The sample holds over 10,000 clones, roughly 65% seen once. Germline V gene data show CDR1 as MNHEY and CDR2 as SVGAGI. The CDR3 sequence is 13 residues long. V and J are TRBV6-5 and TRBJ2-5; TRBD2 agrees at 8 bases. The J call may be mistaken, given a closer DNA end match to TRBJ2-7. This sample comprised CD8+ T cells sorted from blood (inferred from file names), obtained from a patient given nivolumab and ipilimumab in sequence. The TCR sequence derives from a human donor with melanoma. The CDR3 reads CASSLAGHYEQYF. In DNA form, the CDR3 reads TGTGCCAGCAGTCTAGCGGGTCACTACGAGCAGTACTTC.